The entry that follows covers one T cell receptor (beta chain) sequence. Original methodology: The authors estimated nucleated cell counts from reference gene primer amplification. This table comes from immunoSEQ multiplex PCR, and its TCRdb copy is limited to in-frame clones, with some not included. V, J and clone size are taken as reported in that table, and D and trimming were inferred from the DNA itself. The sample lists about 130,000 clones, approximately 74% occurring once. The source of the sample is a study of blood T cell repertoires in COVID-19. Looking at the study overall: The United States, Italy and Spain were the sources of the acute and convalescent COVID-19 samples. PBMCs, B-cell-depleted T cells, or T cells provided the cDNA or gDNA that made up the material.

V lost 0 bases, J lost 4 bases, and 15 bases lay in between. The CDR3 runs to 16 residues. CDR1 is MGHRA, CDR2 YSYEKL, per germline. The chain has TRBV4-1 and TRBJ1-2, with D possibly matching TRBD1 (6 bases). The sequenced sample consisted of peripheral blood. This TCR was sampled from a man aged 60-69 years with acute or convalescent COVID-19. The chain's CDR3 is CASSQDPLTGSYGYTF. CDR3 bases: TGCGCCAGCAGCCAAGACCCTCTGACAGGATCCTATGGCTACACCTTC.